These 26 T cell receptor beta chains originate from one sample sequenced in a study of CD8 T cells in Susac syndrome. RNA totalling about 0.5 to 1 ug underwent reverse transcription with random hexamers. TCRdb redid the calling of the immunoSEQ multiplex PCR reads with MiXCR, one entry per CDR3 protein. The profile shows approximately 83,000 distinct CDR3 sequences, approximately 93% of them singletons. Material for sequencing was CD8+ T cells from PBMCs. These TCRs come from a human donor with Susac syndrome.

The chain carries TRBV29-1 and TRBJ1-2; 8 nucleotides agree with TRBD1. The CDR3 spans 14 residues. The germline gives CDR1 SQVTM, CDR2 ANQGSEA. The trim removed 3 bases at V and 4 bases at J, leaving 7 bases unmatched. The CDR3 DNA sequence: TGCAGCGTTGAGCCCGGACAGGGAACCTATGGCTACACCTTC. Its protein product is CSVEPGQGTYGYTF.

This clonotype was detected only a few times. V gene TRBV7-9 combines with J gene TRBJ2-5; unclear D gene. Germline CDR1 and CDR2: SEHNR and FQNEAQ (reference sequence). Trimming took off 5 bases at V and 2 bases at J, with 9 bases between the two ends. The CDR3 runs 13 residues. CDR3: CASSVRGQETQYF. CDR3 nucleotide sequence: TGTGCCAGCAGCGTCCGAGGTCAAGAGACCCAGTACTTC.

The chain is built from TRBV11-2 and TRBJ1-1; D not resolved. Germline V lookup: CDR1 SGHAT, CDR2 FQNNGV. CDR3 length equals 11 residues. Trimming took off 4 bases at V and 6 bases at J, with 6 bases between the two ends. The CDR3: CASSSLAEAFF. The CDR3 bases are TGTGCCAGCAGCTCGTTGGCTGAAGCTTTCTTT.

The chain has TRBV4-1 and TRBJ2-5; D possibly matches TRBD1 or TRBD2 (6 bases each). This CDR3 region has 17 residues. Per the germline V gene, CDR1 is MGHRA and CDR2 is YSYEKL. Trimming left V 0 bases short and J 5 bases short, with 19 bases between. In DNA form, the CDR3 reads TGCGCCAGCAGCCAAGATCCGGAGGGGGGACTCGGGGAGACCCAGTACTTC. Translating gives CASSQDPEGGLGETQYF.

DNA of the CDR3: TGCAGTCCCTTTCCAGGGAACACTGAAGCTTTCTTT. Translating gives CSPFPGNTEAFF. The chain employs TRBV20-1 and TRBJ1-1; D is uncertain. The CDR3 is 12 residues long. Germline V gene sequence: CDR1 DFQATT, CDR2 SNEGSKA (reference sequence). Trimming cost V 8 bases and J 1 base, with 11 bases left between them.

V is TRBV6-5 and J is TRBJ2-2, with D tentatively TRBD2 (5 bases). Germline-derived CDR1 and CDR2 are MNHEY and SVGAGI. The CDR3 is 15 residues long. Trimming removed 1 base from V and 6 bases from J, with 12 bases in between. CDR3 protein: CASSYLEEGAGELFF. The CDR3 nucleotides are TGTGCCAGCAGTTACTTGGAAGAGGGCGCCGGGGAGCTGTTTTTT.

This clonotype was recorded once. The CDR3 DNA reads as TGTGCCAGCAGTTTGGGACTAGCGGGAGGCTCCTACGAGCAGTACTTC. Protein sequence: CASSLGLAGGSYEQYF. The chain employs TRBV28 and TRBJ2-7; 15 bases are shared with TRBD2. CDR3 length: 16 residues. V shed 3 bases, J shed 0 bases, and the junction held 0 bases outside the gene matches. Looked up from germline, CDR1 is MDHEN and CDR2 is SYDVKM.

This chain connects TRBV15 to TRBJ2-1; 9 bases match TRBD1. Per the germline V gene, CDR1 is LNHNV and CDR2 is YYDKDF (reference sequence). Trimming removed 8 bases from V and 2 bases from J; junction bases left unmatched: 16. This CDR3 is built from 18 residues. The CDR3 DNA is TGTGCCACCTGCCAGGACAGGGGCCCTACCTGGGCCTACAATGAGCAGTTCTTC. It codes for CATCQDRGPTWAYNEQFF.

Notes on this clonotype: The junction shows a germline mismatch at one end, possibly a read error. The chain combines TRBV6-5 with TRBJ2-3, with D perhaps being TRBD1 or TRBD2 (5 bases each). This CDR3 is 11 amino acids long. The V gene's germline CDR1 is MNHEY and CDR2 SVGAGI. The CDR3 here is CASSYPGTQFF. The CDR3 DNA sequence: TGTGCCAGCAGCTACCCCGGGACGCAGTTTTTT.

The V call is TRBV25-1, the J call TRBJ2-1, with 10 bases aligning to TRBD2. The CDR3 loop spans 12 amino acids. Trimming removed 8 bases from V and 9 bases from J; junction bases left unmatched: 4. Germline CDR1 MGHDK, CDR2 SYGVNS. CDR3 protein: CASGTSVFEQFF. The CDR3, as DNA: TGTGCCAGCGGGACTAGCGTTTTTGAGCAGTTCTTC.

This chain connects TRBV7-9 to TRBJ2-5, with D perhaps matching TRBD1 or TRBD2 (5 bases each). V was pared by 2 bases and J by 4 bases, with 11 bases between. The length of the CDR3 is 14 residues. The V gene's germline CDR1 is SEHNR and CDR2 FQNEAQ (reference sequence). This CDR3 reads CASSLIYGTETQYF. The CDR3, as DNA: TGTGCCAGCAGCTTAATATACGGGACAGAGACCCAGTACTTC.

The chain uses TRBV6-4 and TRBJ2-3, with TRBD1 identical over 7 bases. In germline, CDR1 is MRHNA, CDR2 SNTAGT. The junction had 6 bases not matched to a gene; V was cut back by 2 bases and J by 1 base. CDR3 size: 16 residues. CDR3 region: CASSDGTGAGTDTQYF. CDR3 in DNA: TGTGCCAGCAGTGACGGAACAGGGGCGGGCACAGATACGCAGTATTTT.

This chain connects TRBV25-1 to TRBJ2-3; D not certain. The CDR3 length is 13 residues. V shed 2 bases and J shed 6 bases, with 9 bases lying between them. Germline V lookup: CDR1 MGHDK, CDR2 SYGVNS. This chain's CDR3 is CASSENRVDTQYF. CDR3 DNA: TGTGCCAGCAGTGAAAACCGGGTCGATACGCAGTATTTT.

V is TRBV18 and J is TRBJ2-7; TRBD1 aligns across 10 bases. V shed 0 bases and J 4 bases; nucleotides not matched to a gene: 6. This CDR3 has 16 residues. The germline V gene has CDR1 KGHSH and CDR2 LQKENI. This CDR3 reads CASSPPHAGQGYEQYF. As DNA, the CDR3 is TGTGCCAGCTCACCACCGCATGCGGGACAGGGGTACGAGCAGTACTTC.

The V gene is TRBV5-4, the J gene TRBJ2-1, with a tentative D call TRBD1 (7 bases). The CDR3 length is 15 residues. With 4 bases removed from V and 4 bases from J, the gap between germline ends came to 15 bases. The germline V gene has CDR1 SGHNT and CDR2 YYREEE (reference sequence). CDR3 DNA sequence: TGTGCCAGCAGCGGGGGGACAGCTGCTTACAATGAGCAGTTCTTC. Translated, it gives CASSGGTAAYNEQFF.

The genes are TRBV20-1 and TRBJ1-2; tentatively, D is TRBD1 (5 bases). Per germline, CDR1 DFQATT and CDR2 SNEGSKA (reference sequence). This CDR3 is 12 amino acids long. V lost 0 bases to trimming and J lost 8 bases, with 10 bases between them. CDR3 sequence reads: CSAREETDGYTF. CDR3 nucleotides: TGCAGTGCTAGAGAGGAGACAGACGGCTACACCTTC.

The gene calls are TRBV7-9 and TRBJ2-7, with 9 nucleotides matching TRBD2. The CDR3 spans 16 residues. V lost 4 bases and J lost 3; bases outside the gene matches: 10. Germline V lookup: CDR1 SEHNR, CDR2 FQNEAQ (reference sequence). CDR3 in DNA: TGTGCCAGCAGCTCCCCTGGGCTAGCGGGGAACTACGAGCAGTACTTC. It is translated as CASSSPGLAGNYEQYF. Full variable domain (remainder filled in from reference TRBV7-9 and TRBJ2-7): DTGVSQNPRHKITKRGQNVTFRCDPISEHNRLYWYRQTLGQGPEFLTYFQNEAQLEKSRLLSDRFSAERPKGSFSTLEIQRTEQGDSAMYLCASSSPGLAGNYEQYFGPGTRLTVT.

The chain couples TRBV5-1 to TRBJ1-1; 8 positions match TRBD1. The J segment lost 3 bases and the V segment lost 2 bases, leaving 3 bases of the junction unmatched. Germline V gene lookup returns CDR1 SGHRS and CDR2 YFSETQ. The CDR3 runs 14 residues. In nucleotides, the CDR3 is TGCGCCAGCAGCTTAACAGGGGGGGACACTGAAGCTTTCTTT. It translates to CASSLTGGDTEAFF.

The chain carries TRBV29-1 and TRBJ1-2; TRBD1 matches 12 bases. Germline CDR1 is SQVTM and CDR2 is ANQGSEA. After removal of 8 bases from V and 4 bases from J, the junction contained 5 bases not matched to a gene. The CDR3 has 13 residues. The CDR3 spells CSTAGQGAYGYTF. DNA of the CDR3: TGCAGCACGGCGGGACAGGGGGCCTATGGCTACACCTTC.

CDR3 loop: CASSTDIDGYTF. Here the CDR3 DNA reads TGTGCCAGCAGCACGGATATAGATGGCTACACCTTC. The V gene is TRBV5-4, the J gene TRBJ1-2; D gene unclear. From germline, CDR1 is SGHNT and CDR2 YYREEE (reference sequence). The CDR3 consists of 12 residues. V lost 4 bases to trimming and J lost 6 bases, with 10 bases between them.

The chain joins TRBV2 to TRBJ1-5; 7 bases are a match to TRBD1. This CDR3 has 15 amino acids. J was trimmed by 10 bases and V by 7 bases; bases with no gene match: 16. Germline CDR1 is SNHLY and CDR2 is FYNNEI. Here the CDR3 reads CASTYFGTALEPQHF. CDR3 nucleotide sequence: TGTGCCAGCACCTACTTTGGGACAGCCTTAGAACCCCAGCATTTT.

This sequence joins TRBV5-1 and TRBJ2-1, with 12 positions matching TRBD2. This CDR3 has 13 amino acids. V lost 8 bases, J lost 7 bases, and 4 bases stayed unmatched. From germline, CDR1 is SGHRS and CDR2 YFSETQ. The CDR3 DNA follows: TGCGCCAGTGGACTAGCGGGACGAAATGAGCAGTTCTTC. Translating it yields CASGLAGRNEQFF.

The chain has TRBV13 and TRBJ2-2, with D possibly TRBD1 on 5 matching bases. This CDR3 spans 14 amino acids. The germline V gene has CDR1 PRHDT and CDR2 FYEKMQ (reference sequence). The germline V and J ends were trimmed by 4 bases and 5 bases, with 11 bases remaining between them. Here the CDR3 reads CASSSTYRTGELFF. CDR3 DNA: TGTGCCAGCAGCTCGACTTACAGGACCGGGGAGCTGTTTTTT.

J is TRBJ2-7 and V is TRBV7-8; TRBD1 agrees at 9 bases. J lost 3 bases, V lost 5 bases, and 8 bases had no gene match. The CDR3 loop spans 15 amino acids. CDR1 and CDR2 from the germline V gene are SGHVS and FQNEAQ. The CDR3 here is CASSLDRGAFYEQYF. CDR3 sequence (DNA): TGTGCCAGCAGCCTGGACAGGGGTGCCTTCTACGAGCAGTACTTC.

V gene TRBV6-2 or TRBV6-3 combines with J gene TRBJ1-1; D gene unclear. CDR3 size: 12 residues. V lost 4 bases and J 9 bases, leaving 12 bases between the germline ends. CDR1 and CDR2 from the germline V gene are MNHEY and SVGEGT. CDR3 DNA: TGTGCCAGCAGTTTCGGAAGTCCCCAAGCTTTCTTT. Its translation is CASSFGSPQAFF.

The table lists this clonotype with a count of one. The chain combines TRBV28 with TRBJ1-2; D gene unclear. Per germline, CDR1 MDHEN and CDR2 SYDVKM. Trimming pared 3 bases from V and 10 bases from J, leaving 15 bases between. The CDR3 consists of 13 residues. The CDR3 region is CASSFVEGPDYTF. CDR3 DNA sequence: TGTGCCAGCAGTTTCGTGGAGGGTCCAGACTACACCTTC.